This T cell receptor beta chain comes out of a study of blood T cell repertoires in COVID-19. With 2 bases removed from V and 6 bases from J, the gap between germline ends came to 11 bases. The CDR3 has 14 residues. Germline values: CDR1 MNHEY, CDR2 SMNVEV (reference sequence). The protocol was immunoSEQ multiplex PCR, while the TCRdb copy is restricted to in-frame clones and leaves out a portion. This sample carries about 50,000 clones, 70% to 90% of them seen once, and the ten largest clones take approximately 14%. The sample was peripheral blood. This receptor was obtained from a human donor in a cohort sampled during active COVID-19. The donor label of this sample is uncertain. V usage is TRBV27 and J usage is TRBJ2-1, with D possibly matching TRBD2 (5 bases). The CDR3 DNA is TGTGCCAGCAGTTTAACGGGGTCCCGCAATGAGCAGTTCTTC. Amino acids: CASSLTGSRNEQFF.